One sample yielded the 30 T cell receptor beta chains listed below, sequenced in a study of T cell responses to AZD1222 COVID-19 vaccine. TCRdb's table, derived via immunoSEQ multiplex PCR, lists solely in-frame clones and lacks some. Among some 58,000 clones, about 87% were seen once, and the ten largest hold roughly 15%. Sequenced material: peripheral blood, taken on day 0 of AZD1222 vaccination. Receptor source: an adult in good health.

The chain recombines TRBV30 with TRBJ2-3, with 9 positions matching TRBD2. CDR1 GTSNPN and CDR2 SVGIG come from the germline V gene (reference sequence). V gave up 2 bases and J gave up 5 bases; unmatched junction bases: 14. This CDR3 contains 17 residues. The CDR3 region is CAWSSPSLAGKIDTQYF. The CDR3 bases are TGTGCCTGGAGTTCCCCCTCCCTAGCGGGAAAAATAGATACGCAGTATTTT.

CDR3 nucleotides: TGTGCCAGCAGCCGCAGACCGGGACAGGGGAATAATGGCTACACCTTC. Translated, it gives CASSRRPGQGNNGYTF. The chain uses TRBV3-1 (or the pseudogene TRBV3-2) and TRBJ1-2; TRBD1 matches at 10 bases. The germline V gene encodes CDR1 LGHDT and CDR2 YNNKEL (reference sequence). The J segment lost 6 bases and the V segment lost 4 bases, leaving 11 bases of the junction unmatched. The CDR3 spans 16 residues.

The chain is built from TRBV5-6 and TRBJ1-3, with TRBD1 as a possible D gene (6 bases). The CDR3 length is 16 residues. From germline, CDR1 is SGHDT and CDR2 YYEEEE. V was shortened by 4 bases and J by 4 bases, with 18 bases between the two germline ends. CDR3: CASSRTTGTSGNTIYF. The CDR3 coding sequence is TGTGCCAGCAGCAGGACTACAGGGACGTCGGGAAACACCATATATTTT.

The rearrangement links TRBV30 to TRBJ1-2; 8 nucleotides line up with TRBD1. Trimming cost V 3 bases and J 7 bases; bases outside gene matches: 7. CDR3 length: 13 residues. Germline values: CDR1 GTSNPN, CDR2 SVGIG (reference sequence). The CDR3 DNA follows: TGTGCCTGGAGCGCTTCGGACAGGGCTGGCTACACCTTC. Translated, it gives CAWSASDRAGYTF.

The J gene is TRBJ1-1, the V gene TRBV4-1, with D perhaps TRBD1 (5 bases). The CDR3 contains 18 residues. Trimming removed 1 base from V and 0 bases from J, with 18 bases in between. Germline CDR1 reads MGHRA; CDR2 reads YSYEKL. CDR3: CASSQVIGQGTMNTEAFF. The CDR3 bases are TGCGCCAGCAGCCAAGTTATCGGGCAGGGAACGATGAACACTGAAGCTTTCTTT.

This chain links TRBV19 with TRBJ2-7, with D possibly matching TRBD2 (5 bases). Germline assignment: CDR1 LNHDA and CDR2 SQIVND (reference sequence). Trimming cost V 4 bases and J 2 bases, with 9 bases left between them. The CDR3 runs to 13 residues. CDR3: CASSTGDPYEQYF. DNA for the CDR3: TGTGCCAGTAGTACCGGGGATCCCTACGAGCAGTACTTC.

The chain employs TRBV10-1 and TRBJ2-1, with TRBD2 matching 10 bases. The CDR3 extends over 18 amino acids. CDR1 is WNHNN and CDR2 is SYGVQD in the germline V gene (reference sequence). The junction had 10 bases not matched to a gene; V was cut back by 3 bases and J by 2 bases. CDR3 coding DNA: TGCGCCAGCAGTGAAATAGCGGGAGGTCCAAGCGCCTACAATGAGCAGTTCTTC. Residues: CASSEIAGGPSAYNEQFF.

The chain employs TRBV7-2 and TRBJ2-3; 10 positions match TRBD2. The ends lost 5 bases at V and 4 bases at J; junction bases unmatched: 6. In germline, CDR1 is SGHTA, CDR2 FQGNSA. The length of the CDR3 is 15 residues. The CDR3 DNA follows: TGTGCCAGCAGCCTGAGCGGGAGGGAGGCAGATACGCAGTATTTT. Its translation is CASSLSGREADTQYF.

The chain is built from TRBV30 and TRBJ2-3; D remains unclear. V was shortened by 2 bases and J by 6 bases, with 15 bases between the two germline ends. The CDR3 contains 14 residues. Germline assignment: CDR1 GTSNPN and CDR2 SVGIG (reference sequence). The CDR3 coding sequence is TGTGCCTGGAGTCTAGGAGCGATCGGGGATACGCAGTATTTT. Encoded protein: CAWSLGAIGDTQYF.

The rearrangement joins TRBV19 to TRBJ1-4, with 9 bases lining up with TRBD1. Germline trimming cut 4 bases from V and 7 bases from J; bases unmatched to any gene: 7. CDR3 size: 15 residues. Germline values: CDR1 LNHDA, CDR2 SQIVND (reference sequence). CDR3 bases: TGTGCCAGTAGTACCCTCGGGACAGGGTCTGAAAAACTGTTTTTT. The encoded protein is CASSTLGTGSEKLFF.

The chain uses TRBV5-4 and TRBJ2-3; 7 bases fit TRBD2. The V gene's germline CDR1 is SGHNT and CDR2 YYREEE (reference sequence). The CDR3 is 15 amino acids. V was pared by 2 bases and J by 4 bases, with 7 bases of the junction left unmatched. DNA of the CDR3: TGTGCCAGCAGCTTAGCGGGATTGATTGCAGATACGCAGTATTTT. The encoded protein is CASSLAGLIADTQYF.

The chain links TRBV2 to TRBJ2-1, with 8 positions matching TRBD2. This CDR3 has 14 amino acids. Germline lookup yields CDR1 SNHLY and CDR2 FYNNEI. V dropped 5 bases and J dropped 9; count of bases not matched to a gene: 9. CDR3 in DNA: TGTGCCAGCAGTCCCGGGACTAGGGGGGGTGAGCAGTTCTTC. Its protein product is CASSPGTRGGEQFF.

This sequence joins TRBV3-1 (or the pseudogene TRBV3-2) and TRBJ2-1; possibly TRBD1 for D (9 bases). V lost 3 bases and J lost 12, with 21 bases in between. This CDR3 is 15 amino acids long. Germline V gene data show CDR1 as LGHDT and CDR2 as YNNKEL (reference sequence). CDR3 coding DNA: TGTGCCAGCAGCCACGGGGGGGGACAGGGTCTCTTGCAGTTCTTC. It specifies CASSHGGGQGLLQFF.

The rearrangement links TRBV3-1 (or the pseudogene TRBV3-2) to TRBJ2-3; D is unclear. Trimming removed 1 base from V and 8 bases from J, with 10 bases in between. CDR1 and CDR2 from the germline V gene are LGHDT and YNNKEL (reference sequence). The CDR3 loop spans 13 amino acids. The CDR3 DNA sequence: TGTGCCAGCAGCCAAGTGGCCCAAGGTACGCAGTATTTT. Amino acid sequence: CASSQVAQGTQYF.

The J gene is TRBJ1-1, the V gene TRBV29-1, with a tentative D call TRBD1 (5 bases). CDR3 size: 12 residues. Germline V gene data show CDR1 as SQVTM and CDR2 as ANQGSEA. With 7 bases removed from V and 2 bases from J, the gap between germline ends came to 11 bases. The CDR3 sequence is CSGGRGNTEAFF. The CDR3 DNA reads as TGCAGCGGAGGAAGGGGAAACACTGAAGCTTTCTTT.

The chain links TRBV6-5 to TRBJ2-7; D might be TRBD2 (6 bases). The CDR3 totals 14 residues. Germline V gives CDR1 MNHEY, CDR2 SVGAGI. Trimming took off 6 bases at V and 7 bases at J, with 19 bases between the two ends. Here the CDR3 reads CASRGTWSTGEQYF. The CDR3 nucleotides read TGTGCCAGCAGGGGGACTTGGTCTACGGGGGAGCAGTACTTC.

The rearrangement links TRBV7-8 to TRBJ2-1, with TRBD2 matching over 11 bases. Germline V gene data show CDR1 as SGHVS and CDR2 as FQNEAQ. V lost 6 bases and J lost 4; bases outside the gene matches: 17. This CDR3 has 19 amino acids. The CDR3 sequence: CASRYGRLAGTRAYNEQFF. In DNA, the CDR3 is TGTGCCAGCAGATATGGGAGACTAGCGGGAACTAGGGCTTACAATGAGCAGTTCTTC.

The genes are TRBV13 and TRBJ1-1; TRBD1 aligns across 7 bases. V trimming: 3 bases; J trimming: 1 base; junction bases outside the gene matches: 5. The CDR3 length is 15 residues. Germline V gives CDR1 PRHDT, CDR2 FYEKMQ (reference sequence). Written as DNA, the CDR3 is TGTGCCAGCAGCTTGGGGGACAGCTGGAACACTGAAGCTTTCTTT. This translates into CASSLGDSWNTEAFF. The complete variable domain, with remaining parts taken from reference TRBV13 and TRBJ1-1, reads AAGVIQSPRHLIKEKRETATLKCYPIPRHDTVYWYQQGPGQDPQFLISFYEKMQSDKGSIPDRFSAQQFSDYHSELNMSSLELGDSALYFCASSLGDSWNTEAFFGQGTRLTVV.

The chain joins TRBV6-2 or TRBV6-3 to TRBJ2-7; TRBD2 aligns across 9 bases. The trim removed 3 bases at V and 2 bases at J, leaving 5 bases unmatched. Germline V gene data show CDR1 as MNHEY and CDR2 as SVGEGT. The CDR3 sequence is 15 residues long. In nucleotides, the CDR3 is TGTGCCAGCAGTTATGGTCTAGCGGGAACCTACGAGCAGTACTTC. Protein product: CASSYGLAGTYEQYF.

V and J are TRBV6-5 and TRBJ1-6; D remains ambiguous. Germline CDR1 MNHEY, CDR2 SVGAGI. Trimming took off 7 bases at V and 12 bases at J, with 22 bases between the two ends. The CDR3 contains 15 residues. Here the CDR3 reads CASKDPGSPPIPLHF. In DNA, the CDR3 is TGTGCCAGCAAGGACCCTGGCAGTCCCCCCATACCCCTCCACTTT.

The chain has TRBV29-1 and TRBJ2-1; 9 positions match TRBD2. There are 16 residues in the CDR3. V shed 0 bases, J shed 9 bases, and the junction held 12 bases outside the gene matches. Germline loops: CDR1 SQVTM, CDR2 ANQGSEA. CDR3 in amino acids: CSVEDLREGPLGEQFF. The CDR3 DNA is TGCAGCGTTGAAGATTTGCGGGAGGGCCCCCTTGGTGAGCAGTTCTTC.

The chain joins TRBV14 to TRBJ1-2; D remains ambiguous. Between the trimmed V and J ends, which lost 1 base and 4 bases, there was a span of 10 bases. This CDR3 has 14 residues. Germline loops: CDR1 SGHDN, CDR2 FVKESK. The CDR3 sequence: CASSQAGISYGYTF. The CDR3 coding sequence is TGTGCCAGCAGCCAAGCTGGTATTAGCTATGGCTACACCTTC.

CDR3 DNA: TGTGCCAGCACCCTAGGCAGCGGGGAGCTGTTTTTT. Protein sequence: CASTLGSGELFF. This chain joins TRBV7-9 and TRBJ2-2; D gene unclear. The CDR3 runs 12 residues. Looked up from germline, CDR1 is SEHNR and CDR2 is FQNEAQ (reference sequence). Trimming pared 7 bases from V and 7 bases from J, leaving 10 bases between.

The genes are TRBV24-1 and TRBJ2-1, with unresolved D. The CDR3 extends over 12 amino acids. V lost 6 bases and J lost 6, with 8 bases in between. Germline CDR1 is KGHDR and CDR2 is SFDVKD. CDR3 sequence: CATSSATNEQFF. As DNA, the CDR3 is TGTGCCACCAGTTCAGCTACCAATGAGCAGTTCTTC.

The gene calls are TRBV21-1 and TRBJ2-7; the table names TRBD2, a call not compared with the DNA. TRBV21-1 represents a pseudogene. The CDR3 runs 15 residues. The CDR3 nucleotides are TGTGCCAGCAGCAAAGAGGAACTAGCGCCCTACGAGCAGTACTTC. It is translated as CASSKEELAPYEQYF.

V is TRBV5-4 and J is TRBJ2-1; 11 bases are shared with TRBD2. Germline CDR1 SGHNT, CDR2 YYREEE (reference sequence). V lost 6 bases to trimming and J lost 4 bases; unmatched junction nucleotides: 3. CDR3 length: 14 residues. In DNA, the CDR3 is TGTGCCAGCAATAGCGGGAGGGGGTACAATGAGCAGTTCTTC. The encoded protein is CASNSGRGYNEQFF.

J is TRBJ2-2 and V is TRBV2, with no clear D. The germline V gene encodes CDR1 SNHLY and CDR2 FYNNEI. This CDR3 contains 15 residues. Trimming shortened V by 4 bases and J by 0 bases, and 9 bases separated the two germline ends. The DNA for the CDR3 is TGTGCCAGCAGTGGGGTGGACCCGAACACCGGGGAGCTGTTTTTT. This encodes CASSGVDPNTGELFF.

The chain combines TRBV12-5 with TRBJ1-4; D perhaps matches TRBD1 (6 bases). Per germline, CDR1 LGHNT and CDR2 FRNRAP. The V and J ends lost 1 base and 5 bases respectively, with 20 bases between them. The CDR3 runs to 18 residues. CDR3 loop: CASGLGTASGGLNEKLFF. As DNA, the CDR3 is TGTGCTAGTGGTTTGGGTACAGCCTCTGGGGGCCTAAATGAAAAACTGTTTTTT.

The chain recombines TRBV18 with TRBJ2-7, with TRBD2 identical over 9 bases. The CDR3 is made up of 16 amino acids. Trimming took 6 bases from V and 0 from J; bases not matched to a gene: 9. The germline gives CDR1 KGHSH, CDR2 LQKENI. CDR3 DNA sequence: TGTGCCAGCTCCCCTCTTAGTAGCGGGAGCTCCTACGAGCAGTACTTC. Its translation is CASSPLSSGSSYEQYF.

The chain combines TRBV29-1 with TRBJ2-7, with D unclear. Trimming took off 7 bases at V and 1 base at J, with 11 bases between the two ends. Germline values: CDR1 SQVTM, CDR2 ANQGSEA. The length of the CDR3 is 12 residues. CDR3: CSAGPGSYEQYF. DNA of the CDR3: TGCAGCGCGGGCCCCGGTTCCTACGAGCAGTACTTC.